This T cell receptor beta chain was recorded in a study of post-analysis software for immune sequencing data. Study results and caveats: F measure showed strong co-clustering of same-batch samples. TRBV5-6, TRBV5-1 and TRBV20-1 were among several TRBV segments more frequent in patients than controls. Multiple sclerosis patients had significantly lower normalized Chao1 diversity than controls.

Tagging with unique molecular identifiers was a feature of the TCR beta cDNA libraries. TCRdb used MiXCR to reprocess the PCR reads, holding one entry per CDR3 protein. The data hold 750,000 to 900,000 distinct CDR3 sequences, with about 43% observed a single time. CDR1 is MNHEY and CDR2 is SMNVEV in the germline V gene (reference sequence). The CDR3 runs 14 residues. V lost 3 bases, J lost 12 bases, and 19 bases lay in between. A remark on this clonotype: Its antigen is still unknown.

The V and J genes are TRBV27 and TRBJ2-3, with D tentatively TRBD1 or TRBD2 (5 bases each). This sequence was found in a girl aged 10 to 17 with multiple sclerosis. Sequencing was carried out using blood. Here the CDR3 DNA reads TGTGCCAGCAGTTTGCGGACACGAGGGGAAACACAGTATTTT. It specifies CASSLRTRGETQYF.